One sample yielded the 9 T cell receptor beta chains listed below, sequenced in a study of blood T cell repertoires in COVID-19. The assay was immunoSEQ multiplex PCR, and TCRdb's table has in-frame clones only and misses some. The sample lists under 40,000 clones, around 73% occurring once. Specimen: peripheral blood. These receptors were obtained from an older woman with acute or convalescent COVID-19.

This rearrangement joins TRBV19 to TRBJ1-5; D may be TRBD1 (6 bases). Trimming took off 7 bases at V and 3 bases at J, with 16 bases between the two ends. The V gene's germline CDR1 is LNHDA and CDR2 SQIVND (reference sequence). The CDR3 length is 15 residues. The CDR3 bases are TGTGCCAGTATCCCACAGGGATTCTACAATCAGCCCCAGCATTTT. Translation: CASIPQGFYNQPQHF.

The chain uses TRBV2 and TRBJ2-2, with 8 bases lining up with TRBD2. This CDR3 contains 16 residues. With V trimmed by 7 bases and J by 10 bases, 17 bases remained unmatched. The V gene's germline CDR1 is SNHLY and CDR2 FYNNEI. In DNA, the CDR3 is TGTGCCAGCACTACGGGAGGGGGACATTCGGGAAAGGAGCTGTTTTTT. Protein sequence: CASTTGGGHSGKELFF.

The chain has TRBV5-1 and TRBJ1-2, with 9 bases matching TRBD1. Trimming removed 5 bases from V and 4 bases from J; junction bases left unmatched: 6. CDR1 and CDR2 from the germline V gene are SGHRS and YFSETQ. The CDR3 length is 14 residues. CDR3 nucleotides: TGCGCCAGCAGTCCGGGACAGGGCATCTATGGCTACACCTTC. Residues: CASSPGQGIYGYTF.

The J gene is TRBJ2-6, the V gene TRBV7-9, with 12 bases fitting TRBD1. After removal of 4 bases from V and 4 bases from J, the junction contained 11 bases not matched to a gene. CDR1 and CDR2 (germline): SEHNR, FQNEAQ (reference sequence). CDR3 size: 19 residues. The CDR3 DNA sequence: TGTGCCAGCAGCTATACCCCGGGACAGGGGGCATCGGGGGCCAACGTCCTGACTTTC. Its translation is CASSYTPGQGASGANVLTF.

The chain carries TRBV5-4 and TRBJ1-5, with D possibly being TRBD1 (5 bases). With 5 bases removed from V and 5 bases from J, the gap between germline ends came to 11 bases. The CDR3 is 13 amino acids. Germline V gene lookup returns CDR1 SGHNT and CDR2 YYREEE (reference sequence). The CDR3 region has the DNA TGTGCCAGCAGTAGGGGCAGGGATCAGCCCCAGCATTTT. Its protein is CASSRGRDQPQHF.

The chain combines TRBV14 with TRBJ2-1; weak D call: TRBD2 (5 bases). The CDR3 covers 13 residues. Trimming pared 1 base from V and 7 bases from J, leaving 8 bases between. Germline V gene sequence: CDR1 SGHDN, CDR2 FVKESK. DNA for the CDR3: TGTGCCAGCAGCCAAGGGAGGTTGAATGAGCAGTTCTTC. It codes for CASSQGRLNEQFF.

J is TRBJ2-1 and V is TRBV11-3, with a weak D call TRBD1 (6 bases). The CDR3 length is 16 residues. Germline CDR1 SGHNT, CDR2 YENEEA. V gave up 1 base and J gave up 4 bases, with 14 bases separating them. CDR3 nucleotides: TGTGCCAGCAGCTTAGTACAGGGTGGGGCTTACAATGAGCAGTTCTTC. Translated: CASSLVQGGAYNEQFF.

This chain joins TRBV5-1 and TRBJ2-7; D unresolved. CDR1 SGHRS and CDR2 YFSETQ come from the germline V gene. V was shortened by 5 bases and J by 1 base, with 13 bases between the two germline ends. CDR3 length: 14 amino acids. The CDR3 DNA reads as TGCGCCAGCAGACTACAACCTTCTTCCTACGAGCAGTACTTC. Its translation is CASRLQPSSYEQYF.

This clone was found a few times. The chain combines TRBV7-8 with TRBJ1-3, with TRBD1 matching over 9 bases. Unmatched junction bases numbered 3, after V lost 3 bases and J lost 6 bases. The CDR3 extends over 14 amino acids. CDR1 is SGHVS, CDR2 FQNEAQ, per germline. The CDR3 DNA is TGTGCCAGCAGCTTGGGACAGGGCCAAAACACCATATATTTT. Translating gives CASSLGQGQNTIYF.